The 15 T cell receptor beta chains given below trace back to one sample, sequenced in a study of blood T cells in healthy people across ages. Together with a sample-barcoded 5' primer, a J-beta primer mix was included in a second PCR lasting about 7 to 11 cycles. TCRdb re-called the 5' RACE reads with MiXCR, one entry per CDR3 protein. The table records some 710,000 distinct CDR3 sequences, about 46% of them present only once. Sequencing was done on a sample of blood. The receptor source for this set is an elderly man in good health.

Only a few counts were recorded for this clonotype. This may be a read error: a much more frequent sequence differs by one nucleotide. This rearrangement joins TRBV11-3 to TRBJ2-5; TRBD2 matches 7 bases. CDR1 is SGHNT, CDR2 YENEEA, per germline. V was clipped by 4 bases and J by 11 bases; unmatched bases: 10. The CDR3 totals 13 residues. The CDR3 nucleotides are TGTGCCAGCAGCTCCGCCATTGGGGGGGAGCAGTACTTC. Translation gives CASSSAIGGEQYF.

The rearrangement uses TRBV7-9 and TRBJ2-1; 13 nucleotides match TRBD2. There are 16 residues in the CDR3. Germline values: CDR1 SEHNR, CDR2 FQNEAQ (reference sequence). Trimming removed 7 bases from V and 0 bases from J; junction bases left unmatched: 3. CDR3 amino acids: CASKGLAGNSYNEQFF. The CDR3 bases are TGTGCCAGCAAGGGACTAGCGGGGAACTCCTACAATGAGCAGTTCTTC.

J is TRBJ2-1 and V is TRBV11-2; TRBD2 aligns across 8 bases. Trimming at V came to 5 bases and at J to 8 bases, leaving 8 bases not matched to a gene. Germline CDR1 reads SGHAT; CDR2 reads FQNNGV. The CDR3 length is 14 residues. The CDR3 loop is CASSDGLALDEQFF. The CDR3 DNA follows: TGTGCCAGCAGCGACGGACTAGCCCTGGATGAGCAGTTCTTC. The full variable domain, in which reference TRBV11-2 and TRBJ2-1 provide the parts outside the CDR3, is EAGVAQSPRYKIIEKRQSVAFWCNPISGHATLYWYQQILGQGPKLLIQFQNNGVVDDSQLPKDRFSAERLKGVDSTLKIQPAKLEDSAVYLCASSDGLALDEQFFGPGTRLTVL.

The chain uses TRBV11-2 and TRBJ2-3, with 10 bases lining up with TRBD2. The CDR3 consists of 16 residues. The germline CDR1 and CDR2 sequences are SGHAT and FQNNGV. V trimming: 5 bases; J trimming: 5 bases; junction bases outside the gene matches: 10. The CDR3 region has the DNA TGTGCCAGCAGCCTAACCCTAGCGGGAGCGGAAGATACGCAGTATTTT. Its translation is CASSLTLAGAEDTQYF.

The gene calls are TRBV12-3 or TRBV12-4 and TRBJ2-7, with D possibly being TRBD2 (6 bases). The CDR3 is 14 residues long. V dropped 6 bases and J dropped 2 bases, with 14 bases sitting between them. CDR3 DNA: TGTGCCAGCAGGTACAGCGGGTTTACCTACGAGCAGTACTTC. Translated: CASRYSGFTYEQYF.

The chain couples TRBV4-1 to TRBJ2-7, with 9 bases fitting TRBD1. Germline V CDR1 and CDR2: MGHRA, YSYEKL. This CDR3 comprises 16 residues. Trimming cost V 1 base and J 7 bases; bases outside gene matches: 11. The CDR3 loop is CASSQGSGTGRGEQYF. CDR3 nucleotides: TGCGCCAGCAGCCAAGGGAGTGGGACAGGGCGGGGTGAGCAGTACTTC.

Comment on this clonotype: At one end the junction does not follow the germline gene, possibly because of a read error. The J gene is TRBJ2-1, the V gene TRBV24-1, with D perhaps matching TRBD1 (6 bases). The germline gives CDR1 KGHDR, CDR2 SFDVKD. This CDR3 has 13 residues. The CDR3 DNA reads as TGTGCCACCAGTGATCAACAGGGACGTGAGGAGTTCTTC. Translation gives CATSDQQGREEFF.

The V and J genes are TRBV18 and TRBJ1-1; no definite D call. Germline V gene data show CDR1 as KGHSH and CDR2 as LQKENI. This CDR3 contains 15 residues. V was trimmed by 3 bases and J by 3 bases, leaving 14 bases between them. The DNA of the CDR3 is TGTGCCAGCTCACCCTCGGGCGGGGATGACACTGAAGCTTTCTTT. It specifies CASSPSGGDDTEAFF.

This clonotype has only a few counts. CDR3 sequence (DNA): TGTGCCAGCTCACTTGACAGGATAACTAATGAAAAACTGTTTTTT. Encoded protein: CASSLDRITNEKLFF. The J gene is TRBJ1-4, the V gene TRBV18, with a tentative D call TRBD1 (6 bases). CDR3 length: 15 amino acids. Germline V gene data show CDR1 as KGHSH and CDR2 as LQKENI. The ends were cut back, 4 bases at V and 1 base at J, with 10 bases in the middle.

This clonotype was found many times. This chain links TRBV10-3 with TRBJ2-7; D might be TRBD1 (6 bases). The CDR3 extends over 13 amino acids. CDR1 is ENHRY and CDR2 is SYGVKD in the germline V gene. V was clipped by 6 bases and J by 0 bases, with 9 bases between them. CDR3 DNA sequence: TGTGCCATCAGGCCAGGGGACTCCTACGAGCAGTACTTC. Translated, it gives CAIRPGDSYEQYF.

This clonotype has a handful of counts. CDR3 amino acids: CASSYSILPTKLDRGDTSSGYTF. In DNA, the CDR3 is TGTGCCAGCAGTTACTCGATCCTACCCACCAAACTCGATCGTGGGGACACATCTTCTGGCTACACCTTC. The chain is built from TRBV6-2 or TRBV6-3 and TRBJ1-2; D is perhaps TRBD1 (6 bases). CDR1 is MNHEY, CDR2 SVGEGT, per germline. The CDR3 extends over 23 amino acids. V was pared by 0 bases and J by 7 bases, with 39 bases between.

V and J are TRBV30 and TRBJ1-1; TRBD1 matches at 7 bases. The germline gives CDR1 GTSNPN, CDR2 SVGIG (reference sequence). The V gene end was trimmed by 4 bases and the J gene end by 0 bases; junction bases not matched to a gene: 5. The CDR3 totals 14 residues. The CDR3 sequence is CAWNLGQVNTEAFF. DNA of the CDR3: TGTGCCTGGAACCTCGGACAGGTGAACACTGAAGCTTTCTTT.

Comments on this clonotype: One end of the junction fails to match germline, which may point to a read error. This sequence joins TRBV12-3 or TRBV12-4 and TRBJ1-1; the match to TRBD1 covers 7 bases. The CDR3 loop spans 15 amino acids. The CDR3 here is CAGQQGGSANTGAFF. CDR3 in DNA: TGTGCCGGCCAGCAGGGGGGATCAGCGAACACTGGAGCTTTCTTT.

This chain joins TRBV25-1 and TRBJ2-3, with TRBD1 identical over 9 bases. With 3 bases clipped from V and 1 base from J, the junction kept 5 bases outside the gene matches. Germline V lookup: CDR1 MGHDK, CDR2 SYGVNS. The CDR3 runs 16 residues. The CDR3 DNA reads as TGTGCCAGCAGTGATAGGACAGGGGCTCGCACAGATACGCAGTATTTT. Translated: CASSDRTGARTDTQYF.

This rearrangement joins TRBV29-1 to TRBJ2-1, with a tentative D call TRBD2 (5 bases). Trimming took 6 bases from V and 1 from J, leaving 10 bases between them. CDR1 is SQVTM and CDR2 is ANQGSEA in the germline V gene. There are 13 residues in the CDR3. CDR3 protein: CSVRTSSYNEQFF. DNA of the CDR3: TGCAGCGTGCGAACTAGTTCCTACAATGAGCAGTTCTTC.